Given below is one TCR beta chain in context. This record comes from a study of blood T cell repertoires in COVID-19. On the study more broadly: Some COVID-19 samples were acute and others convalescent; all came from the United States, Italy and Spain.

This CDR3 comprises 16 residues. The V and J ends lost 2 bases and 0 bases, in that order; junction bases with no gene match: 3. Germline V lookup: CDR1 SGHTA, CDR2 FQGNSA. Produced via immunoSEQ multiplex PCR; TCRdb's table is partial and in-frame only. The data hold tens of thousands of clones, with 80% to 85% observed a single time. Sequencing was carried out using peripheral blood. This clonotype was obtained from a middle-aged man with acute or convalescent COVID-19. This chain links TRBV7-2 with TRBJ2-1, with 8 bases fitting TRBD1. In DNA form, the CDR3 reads TGTGCCAGCAGCTTAAGGGGACAGGCCTCCTACAATGAGCAGTTCTTC. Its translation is CASSLRGQASYNEQFF.